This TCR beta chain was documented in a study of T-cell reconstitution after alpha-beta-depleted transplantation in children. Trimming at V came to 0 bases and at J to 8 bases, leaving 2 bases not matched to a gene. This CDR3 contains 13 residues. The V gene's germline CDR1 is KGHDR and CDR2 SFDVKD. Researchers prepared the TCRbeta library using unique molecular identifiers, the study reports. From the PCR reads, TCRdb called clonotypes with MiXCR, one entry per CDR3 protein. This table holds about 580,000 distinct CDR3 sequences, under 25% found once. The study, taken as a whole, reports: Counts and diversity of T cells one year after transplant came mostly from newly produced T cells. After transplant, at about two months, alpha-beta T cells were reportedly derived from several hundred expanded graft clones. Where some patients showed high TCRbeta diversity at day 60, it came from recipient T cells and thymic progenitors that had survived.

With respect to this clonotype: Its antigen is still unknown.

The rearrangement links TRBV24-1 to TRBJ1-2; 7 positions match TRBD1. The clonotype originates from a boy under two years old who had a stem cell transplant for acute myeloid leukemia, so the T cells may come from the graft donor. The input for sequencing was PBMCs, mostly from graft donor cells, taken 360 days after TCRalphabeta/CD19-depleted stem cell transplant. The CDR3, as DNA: TGTGCCACCAGTGATTTGACAGGGGACGGCTACACCTTC. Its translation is CATSDLTGDGYTF.